One and the same sample provided the 30 T cell receptor beta chains below, sequenced in a study of blood T cell repertoires in COVID-19. Profiling relied on immunoSEQ multiplex PCR, and the TCRdb table lists in-frame clones only, not all of them. The sample carries around 130,000 clones, roughly 81% recorded once. The specimen sequenced was peripheral blood. These receptors came from a human donor in a cohort sampled during active COVID-19.

The genes are TRBV24-1 and TRBJ1-2; 7 bases line up with TRBD1. Germline assignment: CDR1 KGHDR and CDR2 SFDVKD. CDR3 size: 17 residues. V lost 7 bases, J lost 4 bases, and 17 bases stayed unmatched. CDR3 coding DNA: TGTGCCACCAGGCCCCTTTCAATTCAGGGGACAGTCTATGGCTACACCTTC. This codes for CATRPLSIQGTVYGYTF.

This chain uses TRBV6-5 with TRBJ1-2, with TRBD1 identical over 7 bases. The V gene's germline CDR1 is MNHEY and CDR2 SVGAGI. Losses at the gene ends were 3 bases for V and 10 bases for J; bases not matched to a gene: 8. There are 13 residues in the CDR3. CDR3 region: CASSYRTGYSYTF. The DNA of the CDR3 is TGTGCCAGCAGTTATAGGACAGGCTACTCCTACACCTTC.

This rearrangement joins TRBV20-1 to TRBJ1-2, with a tentative D call TRBD1 (5 bases). The CDR3 is 9 amino acids. Germline V gene lookup returns CDR1 DFQATT and CDR2 SNEGSKA (reference sequence). The CDR3 loop is CREGDGYTF. The CDR3 DNA follows: TGCAGGGAAGGGGATGGCTACACCTTC.

V usage is TRBV3-1 (or the pseudogene TRBV3-2) and J usage is TRBJ2-1, with TRBD2 matching 8 bases. CDR3 length: 18 residues. J gave up 6 bases and V 0 bases, and 13 bases lay outside the gene matches. Germline-derived CDR1 and CDR2 are LGHDT and YNNKEL (reference sequence). The CDR3 spells CASSQESPWVAGGNEQFF. The DNA for the CDR3 is TGTGCCAGCAGCCAAGAAAGCCCCTGGGTGGCGGGGGGCAATGAGCAGTTCTTC.

This clone came up a few times. This chain links TRBV3-1 (or the pseudogene TRBV3-2) with TRBJ1-5, with D hard to call. This CDR3 is 16 amino acids long. Germline V gene data show CDR1 as LGHDT and CDR2 as YNNKEL (reference sequence). V was clipped by 1 base and J by 3 bases, with 13 bases between them. The CDR3 is CASSQGSAGNNQPQHF. The CDR3 DNA reads as TGTGCCAGCAGCCAAGGTTCGGCAGGAAACAATCAGCCCCAGCATTTT.

The V and J genes are TRBV18 and TRBJ1-4, with 9 bases fitting TRBD1. CDR3 size: 15 residues. Germline CDR1 is KGHSH and CDR2 is LQKENI. V was pared by 3 bases and J by 8 bases, with 7 bases of the junction left unmatched. The CDR3 reads CASSPDRGVYEKLFF. DNA of the CDR3: TGTGCCAGCTCACCGGACAGGGGTGTTTACGAAAAACTGTTTTTT. Complete variable domain (other parts from reference TRBV18 and TRBJ1-4): NAGVMQNPRHLVRRRGQEARLRCSPMKGHSHVYWYRQLPEEGLKFMVYLQKENIIDESGMPKERFSAEFPKEGPSILRIQQVVRGDSAAYFCASSPDRGVYEKLFFGSGTQLSVL.

The genes are TRBV14 and TRBJ2-7; TRBD1 matches 8 bases. Unmatched junction bases numbered 13, after V lost 6 bases and J lost 0 bases. The CDR3 totals 17 residues. Germline assignment: CDR1 SGHDN and CDR2 FVKESK. The CDR3 nucleotides read TGTGCCAGCAGTAGCTCAGGGGGCCTAAAAAGCTCCTACGAGCAGTACTTC. The encoded protein is CASSSSGGLKSSYEQYF.

In this sample, this clone turned up a few times. The sample carries other DNA sequences with the same CDR3. The rearrangement joins TRBV5-4 to TRBJ1-2; D gene uncertain. Germline CDR1 is SGHNT and CDR2 is YYREEE (reference sequence). V was cut by 2 bases and J by 2 bases, with 7 bases left in between. This CDR3 spans 13 amino acids. CDR3: CASSLAGNYGYTF. The CDR3 DNA reads TGTGCCAGCAGCTTAGCCGGGAACTATGGCTACACCTTC.

This chain links TRBV5-4 with TRBJ1-2; a possible D gene is TRBD1 (5 bases). V was pared by 0 bases and J by 2 bases, with 8 bases between. Looked up from germline, CDR1 is SGHNT and CDR2 is YYREEE (reference sequence). This CDR3 has 14 residues. The DNA of the CDR3 is TGTGCCAGCAGCTTGGCTGGGGGGAACTATGGCTACACCTTC. Its translation is CASSLAGGNYGYTF.

This clone was seen just once. The V and J genes are TRBV13 and TRBJ1-1, with TRBD1 matching over 8 bases. The CDR3 loop spans 15 amino acids. Per the germline V gene, CDR1 is PRHDT and CDR2 is FYEKMQ (reference sequence). Unmatched junction bases numbered 12, after V lost 8 bases and J lost 4 bases. The CDR3 DNA sequence: TGTGCCAGCTCTGCAAGCGGACAGGGAGGCACTGAAGCTTTCTTT. Protein product: CASSASGQGGTEAFF.

This chain connects TRBV15 to TRBJ2-5; tentatively, D is TRBD2 (6 bases). This CDR3 comprises 14 residues. Germline V gene lookup returns CDR1 LNHNV and CDR2 YYDKDF (reference sequence). Trimming shortened V by 1 base and J by 2 bases, and 8 bases separated the two germline ends. The CDR3 reads CATSRGGRQETQYF. CDR3 bases: TGTGCCACCAGCAGAGGAGGGAGGCAAGAGACCCAGTACTTC.

This rearrangement joins TRBV12-3 or TRBV12-4 to TRBJ2-3, with D possibly matching TRBD1 (6 bases). This CDR3 comprises 12 residues. Trimming left V 9 bases short and J 3 bases short, with 10 bases between. In DNA form, the CDR3 reads TGTGCCAGTACTAGGGGGACAGATACGCAGTATTTT. It is translated as CASTRGTDTQYF.

This chain joins TRBV27 and TRBJ2-7; 9 positions match TRBD1. Losses at the gene ends were 3 bases for V and 11 bases for J; bases not matched to a gene: 11. CDR3 length: 14 residues. The germline gives CDR1 MNHEY, CDR2 SMNVEV (reference sequence). The CDR3 spells CASSFLTGGAQEYF. DNA of the CDR3: TGTGCCAGCAGTTTCCTGACAGGGGGAGCACAGGAGTACTTC.

V and J are TRBV3-1 (or the pseudogene TRBV3-2) and TRBJ1-2, with a weak D call TRBD1 (6 bases). CDR3 length equals 15 residues. Per the germline V gene, CDR1 is LGHDT and CDR2 is YNNKEL (reference sequence). The V gene lost 4 bases and the J gene lost 4 bases, with 16 bases spanning the gap. CDR3 protein: CASSPLQGRIYGYTF. The CDR3 DNA follows: TGTGCCAGCAGCCCCCTACAGGGACGGATCTATGGCTACACCTTC.

V usage is TRBV12-3 or TRBV12-4 and J usage is TRBJ1-1, with no clear D. With 0 bases removed from V and 11 bases from J, the gap between germline ends came to 13 bases. CDR3 size: 13 residues. The CDR3 region is CASSLASSAEAFF. The CDR3 DNA reads TGTGCCAGCAGTTTAGCGTCTTCGGCGGAGGCTTTCTTT.

The rearrangement joins TRBV6-2 or TRBV6-3 to TRBJ2-5, with TRBD2 matching over 7 bases. The CDR3 spans 16 residues. Trimming took 0 bases from V and 1 from J; bases not matched to a gene: 5. Germline V lookup: CDR1 MNHEY, CDR2 SVGEGT. The DNA for the CDR3 is TGTGCCAGCAGTTACTCGCTAGCGGCACTCCAAGAGACCCAGTACTTC. Protein product: CASSYSLAALQETQYF.

This clone has a single count. This chain links TRBV2 with TRBJ1-6; no definite D call. The CDR3 runs to 14 residues. V was shortened by 3 bases and J by 3 bases, with 6 bases between the two germline ends. The germline CDR1 and CDR2 sequences are SNHLY and FYNNEI. CDR3 in amino acids: CASSEAHYNSPLHF. CDR3 nucleotide sequence: TGTGCCAGCAGTGAGGCACACTATAATTCACCCCTCCACTTT.

The chain couples TRBV3-1 (or the pseudogene TRBV3-2) to TRBJ1-2, with 9 bases that match TRBD1. The trim removed 4 bases at V and 8 bases at J, leaving 11 bases unmatched. Germline loops: CDR1 LGHDT, CDR2 YNNKEL (reference sequence). The CDR3 consists of 15 residues. The CDR3 nucleotides are TGTGCCAGCAGCCGCGCGGGACAGGGAAGAGGCGGCTACACCTTC. As protein: CASSRAGQGRGGYTF.

This clone was recorded only once. The chain couples TRBV5-1 to TRBJ2-5; 11 bases fit TRBD1. V shed 6 bases and J 5 bases; nucleotides not matched to a gene: 9. From germline, CDR1 is SGHRS and CDR2 YFSETQ. The CDR3 is 15 residues long. This chain's CDR3 is CASTRTGGMGETQYF. The CDR3, as DNA: TGCGCCAGCACCCGGACAGGGGGCATGGGGGAGACCCAGTACTTC.

The V and J genes are TRBV7-9 and TRBJ1-2, with 8 positions matching TRBD1. The V gene end was trimmed by 5 bases and the J gene end by 7 bases; junction bases not matched to a gene: 9. Germline-derived CDR1 and CDR2 are SEHNR and FQNEAQ (reference sequence). This CDR3 has 14 residues. The CDR3: CASSRTGTVGGYTF. Written as DNA, the CDR3 is TGTGCCAGCAGCCGGACAGGGACTGTGGGTGGCTACACCTTC.

The chain combines TRBV7-9 with TRBJ1-2, with D hard to call. The V gene's germline CDR1 is SEHNR and CDR2 FQNEAQ (reference sequence). This CDR3 spans 13 amino acids. Trimming left V 2 bases short and J 4 bases short, with 8 bases between. The DNA of the CDR3 is TGTGCCAGCAGCTTATACAGTGTCTATGGCTACACCTTC. Translation: CASSLYSVYGYTF.

The chain joins TRBV5-4 to TRBJ2-7, with no clear D. The ends were cut back, 4 bases at V and 5 bases at J, with 13 bases in the middle. The CDR3 has 13 amino acids. From germline, CDR1 is SGHNT and CDR2 YYREEE (reference sequence). The CDR3, as DNA: TGTGCCAGCAGCACCCCCGGGTCGGACGAGCAGTACTTC. The encoded protein is CASSTPGSDEQYF.

This sequence joins TRBV9 and TRBJ2-1; the D gene is possibly TRBD2 (7 bases). Germline V gene lookup returns CDR1 SGDLS and CDR2 YYNGEE. Trimming pared 4 bases from V and 2 bases from J, leaving 13 bases between. There are 15 residues in the CDR3. The CDR3 nucleotides read TGTGCCAGCAGCACTGAAGGGGGGGCCTACAATGAGCAGTTCTTC. It translates to CASSTEGGAYNEQFF.

In regard to this clone: Additional DNA sequences in this sample encode the identical CDR3. V usage is TRBV9 and J usage is TRBJ1-2; TRBD1 matches at 10 bases. Germline values: CDR1 SGDLS, CDR2 YYNGEE. Trimming took 4 bases from V and 8 from J; bases not matched to a gene: 5. The CDR3 extends over 13 amino acids. The CDR3 DNA reads as TGTGCCAGCAGCTCCGGACAGGGGGACGGCTACACCTTC. Encoded protein: CASSSGQGDGYTF.

This chain links TRBV5-1 with TRBJ1-5; tentative D call: TRBD1 (5 bases). Germline loops: CDR1 SGHRS, CDR2 YFSETQ. This CDR3 is built from 15 residues. The ends were cut back, 2 bases at V and 3 bases at J, with 12 bases in the middle. The CDR3 reads CASSFGGRDNQPQHF. For the CDR3, the DNA is TGCGCCAGCAGCTTCGGGGGGAGAGACAATCAGCCCCAGCATTTT.

The chain has TRBV2 and TRBJ1-2; D perhaps matches TRBD1 (5 bases). Trimming removed 9 bases from V and 2 bases from J, with 16 bases in between. The CDR3 consists of 14 residues. The germline CDR1 and CDR2 sequences are SNHLY and FYNNEI. This CDR3 reads CASFEGGHNYGYTF. The CDR3 DNA follows: TGTGCCAGTTTCGAAGGTGGACACAACTATGGCTACACCTTC.

The chain employs TRBV7-6 and TRBJ2-1; 7 bases fit TRBD1. The CDR3 covers 16 residues. Germline CDR1 and CDR2: SGHVS and FNYEAQ. The V gene end was trimmed by 4 bases and the J gene end by 1 base; junction bases not matched to a gene: 7. The CDR3 sequence is CASSSGTAESYNEQFF. The CDR3 DNA follows: TGTGCCAGCAGCTCAGGGACAGCAGAATCCTACAATGAGCAGTTCTTC.

The gene calls are TRBV7-2 and TRBJ1-5; 7 bases are shared with TRBD1. V shed 2 bases, J shed 1 base, and the junction held 8 bases outside the gene matches. Germline CDR1 reads SGHTA; CDR2 reads FQGNSA. This CDR3 has 17 amino acids. The CDR3 region is CASSLQPNRGSNQPQHF. CDR3 DNA sequence: TGTGCCAGCAGCTTACAGCCCAACAGGGGAAGCAATCAGCCCCAGCATTTT. Filled out from reference TRBV7-2 and TRBJ1-5, the complete variable domain reads GAGVSQSPSNKVTEKGKDVELRCDPISGHTALYWYRQSLGQGLEFLIYFQGNSAPDKSGLPSDRFSAERTGGSVSTLTIQRTQQEDSAVYLCASSLQPNRGSNQPQHFGDGTRLSIL.

Regarding this clone: Other DNA sequences in this specimen translate into the identical CDR3. The rearrangement joins TRBV9 to TRBJ2-7; 9 bases are shared with TRBD2. The CDR3 has 16 amino acids. Germline lookup yields CDR1 SGDLS and CDR2 YYNGEE. V was clipped by 0 bases and J by 4 bases; unmatched bases: 8. CDR3 protein: CASSVGGGGAKYEQYF. The CDR3 DNA is TGTGCCAGCAGCGTAGGTGGCGGGGGGGCAAAATACGAGCAGTACTTC.

The J gene is TRBJ1-6, the V gene TRBV5-1; D perhaps matches TRBD1 (5 bases). V lost 0 bases and J lost 9, with 10 bases in between. Germline CDR1 is SGHRS and CDR2 is YFSETQ. CDR3 length: 14 residues. CDR3 sequence: CASSLGGGGSPLHF. The CDR3 DNA sequence: TGCGCCAGCAGCTTGGGTGGGGGAGGTTCACCCCTCCACTTT.